These T cell receptor beta chains were read from a single sample in a study of T cell responses to AZD1222 COVID-19 vaccine. Profiling relied on immunoSEQ multiplex PCR, and the TCRdb table lists in-frame clones only, not all of them. The sample shows roughly 130,000 clones, almost 95% of them seen only once. The input for sequencing was peripheral blood, taken on day 0 of AZD1222 vaccination. The origin of the receptors is an adult in good health. CDR3s include the opening cysteine and the closing phenylalanine or tryptophan. Fields, in order: V gene, D gene, J gene, clone size, CDR3 protein, CDR3 DNA. A D gene is named only where the DNA matches it firmly. Only some rows state a clone size, as once, few, many or a class for expanded clones.

V gene: TRBV6-1; D gene: -; J gene: TRBJ1-1; clone size: -; CDR3 protein: CASSEWRGLDEAFF; CDR3 DNA: TGTGCCAGCAGTGAATGGAGGGGCCTGGATGAAGCTTTCTTT
V gene: TRBV28; D gene: -; J gene: TRBJ1-2; clone size: -; CDR3 protein: CASTAGRYGYTF; CDR3 DNA: TGTGCCAGCACGGCAGGGAGGTATGGCTACACCTTC
V gene: TRBV7-2; D gene: TRBD1; J gene: TRBJ1-2; clone size: -; CDR3 protein: CASSPRQGSPVGYGYTF; CDR3 DNA: TGTGCCAGCAGCCCAAGACAGGGTTCCCCAGTCGGCTATGGCTACACCTTC
V gene: TRBV6-5; D gene: TRBD1; J gene: TRBJ1-1; clone size: -; CDR3 protein: CASSYSGQGTEAFF; CDR3 DNA: TGTGCCAGCAGTTACTCGGGACAGGGCACTGAAGCTTTCTTT
V gene: TRBV7-9; D gene: TRBD1; J gene: TRBJ1-1; clone size: -; CDR3 protein: CASTSQGEDTEAFF; CDR3 DNA: TGTGCCAGCACCTCGCAGGGGGAGGACACTGAAGCTTTCTTT
V gene: TRBV2; D gene: -; J gene: TRBJ1-2; clone size: -; CDR3 protein: CASRGPQADGYTF; CDR3 DNA: TGTGCCAGCAGGGGACCCCAAGCAGATGGCTACACCTTC
V gene: TRBV6-1; D gene: -; J gene: TRBJ1-5; clone size: -; CDR3 protein: CASSVGAGRSNQPQHF; CDR3 DNA: TGTGCCAGCAGTGTGGGGGCGGGCAGGAGCAATCAGCCCCAGCATTTT
V gene: TRBV27; D gene: -; J gene: TRBJ1-3; clone size: -; CDR3 protein: CATSMNLNTIYF; CDR3 DNA: TGTGCCACCTCTATGAACCTAAACACCATATATTTT
V gene: TRBV7-9; D gene: -; J gene: TRBJ1-2; clone size: -; CDR3 protein: CASSSTGLSVGTF; CDR3 DNA: TGTGCCAGCAGCAGCACAGGTTTGAGCGTAGGGACCTTC
V gene: TRBV30; D gene: -; J gene: TRBJ1-5; clone size: once; CDR3 protein: CAWRTDSNQPQHF; CDR3 DNA: TGTGCCTGGAGGACAGATAGCAATCAGCCCCAGCATTTT
V gene: TRBV9; D gene: -; J gene: TRBJ1-2; clone size: once; CDR3 protein: CASSVKVGGGYTF; CDR3 DNA: TGTGCCAGCAGCGTCAAGGTGGGGGGCGGCTACACCTTC
V gene: TRBV6-5; D gene: TRBD1; J gene: TRBJ2-5; clone size: -; CDR3 protein: CASRWTGLETQYF; CDR3 DNA: TGTGCCAGCAGGTGGACAGGGTTGGAGACCCAGTACTTC
V gene: TRBV29-1; D gene: -; J gene: TRBJ1-1; clone size: once; CDR3 protein: CSSSGPAKTAFF; CDR3 DNA: TGCAGCTCGTCGGGACCTGCGAAGACGGCTTTCTTT
V gene: TRBV3-1/TRBV3-2; D gene: TRBD1; J gene: TRBJ1-1; clone size: -; CDR3 protein: CASSQSLGGWRAFF; CDR3 DNA: TGTGCCAGCAGCCAATCCTTAGGGGGCTGGCGAGCTTTCTTT
V gene: TRBV21-1; D gene: -; J gene: TRBJ2-2; clone size: -; CDR3 protein: CASSKPEGLAGLTGELFF; CDR3 DNA: TGTGCCAGCAGCAAACCTGAAGGACTAGCGGGGCTCACCGGGGAGCTGTTTTTT
V gene: TRBV6-5; D gene: -; J gene: TRBJ1-1; clone size: -; CDR3 protein: CASSLWGGTEAFF; CDR3 DNA: TGTGCCAGCAGCCTCTGGGGGGGTACTGAAGCTTTCTTT
V gene: TRBV19; D gene: -; J gene: TRBJ2-1; clone size: -; CDR3 protein: CASSMGPPAYNEQFF; CDR3 DNA: TGTGCCAGTAGTATGGGACCTCCCGCCTACAATGAGCAGTTCTTC
V gene: TRBV11-2; D gene: -; J gene: TRBJ1-1; clone size: -; CDR3 protein: CASSLVQNTEAFF; CDR3 DNA: TGTGCCAGCAGCTTAGTACAGAACACTGAAGCTTTCTTT
V gene: TRBV9; D gene: -; J gene: TRBJ2-5; clone size: -; CDR3 protein: CASSRRGAGEETQYF; CDR3 DNA: TGTGCCAGCAGTCGACGGGGGGCCGGGGAAGAGACCCAGTACTTC